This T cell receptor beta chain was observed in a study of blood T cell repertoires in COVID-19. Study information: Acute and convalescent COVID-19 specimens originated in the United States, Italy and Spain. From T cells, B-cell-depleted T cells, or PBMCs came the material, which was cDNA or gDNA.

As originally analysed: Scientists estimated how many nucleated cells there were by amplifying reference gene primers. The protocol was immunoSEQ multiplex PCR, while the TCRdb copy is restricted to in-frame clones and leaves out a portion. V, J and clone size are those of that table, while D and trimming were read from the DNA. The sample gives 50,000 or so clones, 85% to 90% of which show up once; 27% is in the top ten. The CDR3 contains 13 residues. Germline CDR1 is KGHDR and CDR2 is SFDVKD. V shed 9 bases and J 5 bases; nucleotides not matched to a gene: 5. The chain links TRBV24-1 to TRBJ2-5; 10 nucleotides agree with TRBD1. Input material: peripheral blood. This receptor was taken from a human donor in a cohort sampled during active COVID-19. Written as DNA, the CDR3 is TGTGCCACCTCGGACAGGGGGAGGGAGACCCAGTACTTC. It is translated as CATSDRGRETQYF.